Shown below are 17 T cell receptor beta chains from a single sample sequenced in a study of monozygotic twins with inflammatory bowel disease. TCRdb re-called the 5' RACE reads and catalogs CDR3 proteins one per entry, DNA excluded. Here the sample table reports 400,000 to 500,000 distinct CDR3 sequences. Sample: blood. The receptors stem from a human donor with ulcerative colitis or Crohn's disease, or a healthy co-twin of an affected twin (not recorded which).

The gene calls are TRBV5-1 and TRBJ2-1; TCRdb indicates TRBD1, and absent DNA this call remains unverified. This CDR3 comprises 17 residues. The germline V gene has CDR1 SGHRS and CDR2 YFSETQ. CDR3 residues: CASSQIPGQSSYNEQFF.

The rearrangement links TRBV29-1 to TRBJ1-2; TCRdb reports TRBD1, a call that lacks DNA to check it against. CDR3 length: 12 residues. Germline CDR1 reads SQVTM; CDR2 reads ANQGSEA. The CDR3 sequence is CSVWGTDHGYTF.

This chain links TRBV27 with TRBJ1-2. CDR1 and CDR2 from the germline V gene are MNHEY and SMNVEV (reference sequence). This CDR3 spans 13 amino acids. CDR3 sequence: CASRPKGTYGYTF.

CDR3 amino acids: CASSSTSRGQETQYF. The J gene is TRBJ2-5, the V gene TRBV5-6; lacking DNA, the TRBD1 call made by TCRdb goes unchecked. This CDR3 contains 15 residues. Germline lookup yields CDR1 SGHDT and CDR2 YYEEEE.

The chain uses TRBV18 and TRBJ1-1; the TRBD1 assignment by TCRdb is unverifiable without DNA. The CDR3 loop spans 16 amino acids. The germline V gene has CDR1 KGHSH and CDR2 LQKENI. The CDR3: CASSPRGDRMNTEAFF.

The chain employs TRBV10-2 and TRBJ2-7; TCRdb designates TRBD2, a call that cannot be tested without DNA. The CDR3 runs to 14 residues. CDR1 is WSHSY, CDR2 SAAADI, per germline. The CDR3 sequence is CASRTASGFYEQYF.

The rearrangement links TRBV5-1 to TRBJ1-5; TCRdb picks TRBD1, but there is no DNA to check that call. This CDR3 is 18 amino acids long. CDR1 is SGHRS and CDR2 is YFSETQ in the germline V gene. This CDR3 reads CASSSRDRGREGNQPQHF.

This rearrangement joins TRBV6-1 to TRBJ1-1; TCRdb names TRBD1, which stays unverified in the absence of DNA. The CDR3 runs to 16 residues. Germline V gene data show CDR1 as MNHNS and CDR2 as SASEGT. CDR3 sequence reads: CASKRDGQTETTEAFF.

The chain links TRBV29-1 to TRBJ2-7; TCRdb names TRBD1, which stays unverified in the absence of DNA. The V gene's germline CDR1 is SQVTM and CDR2 ANQGSEA. The CDR3 has 14 residues. The CDR3 region is CSVVPVGSVYEQYF.

This chain connects TRBV5-1 to TRBJ2-7; lacking DNA, the TRBD1 call made by TCRdb goes unchecked. This CDR3 contains 15 residues. Germline lookup yields CDR1 SGHRS and CDR2 YFSETQ. CDR3 sequence reads: CASSPRPGTTYEQYF.

The rearrangement uses TRBV12-3 or TRBV12-4 and TRBJ1-1; TCRdb picks TRBD1, but there is no DNA to check that call. This CDR3 has 16 residues. This chain's CDR3 is CASGTGTGEMNTEAFF.

The chain carries TRBV11-2 and TRBJ2-2; TCRdb calls TRBD2, which cannot be checked without DNA. CDR1 and CDR2 (germline): SGHAT, FQNNGV. This CDR3 region has 15 residues. This chain's CDR3 is CASSLAGGPHGELFF.

The chain uses TRBV10-2 and TRBJ1-6. The germline CDR1 and CDR2 sequences are WSHSY and SAAADI. This CDR3 is 14 amino acids long. Here the CDR3 reads CASSDSWENSPLHF.

The chain uses TRBV12-3 or TRBV12-4 and TRBJ2-5; the D call of TRBD1 rests on TCRdb alone, since no DNA is present to check it. CDR3 length equals 15 residues. CDR3 residues: CASSPYGTDQETQYF.

The genes are TRBV5-1 and TRBJ1-6; TCRdb's D gene call, TRBD1, goes unchecked for lack of DNA. The CDR3 is made up of 15 amino acids. Per germline, CDR1 SGHRS and CDR2 YFSETQ. The CDR3 is CASSPRTGMDSPLHF.

V gene TRBV9 combines with J gene TRBJ2-3. The CDR3 runs 15 residues. CDR1 is SGDLS, CDR2 YYNGEE, per germline. The CDR3 here is CASSVNPTSTDTQYF.

This sequence joins TRBV11-1 and TRBJ2-1; the TCRdb call, TRBD1, lacks DNA for checking. Germline loops: CDR1 SGHAT, CDR2 FQDESV (reference sequence). The CDR3 is 14 amino acids. The CDR3 region is CASSPPGEGLGRFF. The complete variable domain, with remaining parts taken from reference TRBV11-1 and TRBJ2-1, reads EAEVAQSPRYKITEKSQAVAFWCDPISGHATLYWYRQILGQGPELLVQFQDESVVDDSQLPKDRFSAERLKGVDSTLKIQPAELGDSAMYLCASSPPGEGLGRFFGPGTRLTVL.